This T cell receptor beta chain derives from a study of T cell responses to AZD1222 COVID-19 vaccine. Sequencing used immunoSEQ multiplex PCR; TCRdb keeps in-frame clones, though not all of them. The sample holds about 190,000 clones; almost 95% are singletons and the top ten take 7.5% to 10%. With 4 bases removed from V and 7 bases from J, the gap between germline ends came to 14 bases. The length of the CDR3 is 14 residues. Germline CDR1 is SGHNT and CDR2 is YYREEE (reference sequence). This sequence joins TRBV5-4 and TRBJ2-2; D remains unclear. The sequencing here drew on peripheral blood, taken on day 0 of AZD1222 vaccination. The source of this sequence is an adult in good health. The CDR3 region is CASSPRTGYGELFF. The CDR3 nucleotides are TGTGCCAGCAGCCCCAGGACCGGGTACGGGGAGCTGTTTTTT.